This T cell receptor beta chain was sequenced for a study of shared clonotypes between healthy human individuals. General study results and limits: Having only a few donors restricted how much genetic and exposure-history diversity was captured.

Original data processing: ImmunoSEQ sequences covered only the junction and lacked quality scores; filtering therefore differed. Only in-frame clones appear in the TCRdb table, and some are missing; sequencing was by immunoSEQ multiplex PCR. Clone size and V and J calls were adopted from that table, with D and trimming inferred from the DNA. The top ten clones hold 24% of a sample with about 680,000 clones, approximately 90% of them seen once. V shed 5 bases and J 3 bases; nucleotides not matched to a gene: 2. The CDR3 has 15 residues. CDR1 and CDR2 (germline): SGHNT, YENEEA. Comments on this clone: As yet, its antigen is unknown. The same CDR3 is also encoded by other DNA sequences in this sample.

Terminally differentiated effector memory CD45RA+ cells were left out of the naive CD8 fraction, which was CD45RO-negative and positively selected for CCR7. The receptor comes from a man aged 25-40 years in good health. This chain connects TRBV11-3 to TRBJ2-2; the match to TRBD1 covers 11 bases. Specimen: naive CD8+ T cells sorted from blood. The CDR3 sequence: CASSLGQGDTGELFF. The CDR3 nucleotides read TGTGCCAGCAGCCTGGGACAGGGGGACACCGGGGAGCTGTTTTTT. Full variable domain (remainder filled in from reference TRBV11-3 and TRBJ2-2): EAGVVQSPRYKIIEKKQPVAFWCNPISGHNTLYWYLQNLGQGPELLIRYENEEAVDDSQLPKDRFSAERLKGVDSTLKIQPAELGDSAVYLCASSLGQGDTGELFFGEGSRLTVL.